This T cell receptor (beta chain) was profiled in a study of early T cells in non-severe SARS-CoV-2 infection. In the study overall: The input, bulk RNA from unsorted whole blood, was sequenced, and chains were unpaired.

Attachment of unique molecular identifiers was made to individual cDNA molecules. TCRdb itself ran the 5' RACE reads through MiXCR, one entry per CDR3 protein. Here the sample spans 80,000 to 95,000 distinct CDR3 sequences, 16% being singletons. The V end was cut by 4 bases, the J end by 2 bases, with 9 bases between. CDR1 and CDR2 from the germline V gene are DFQATT and SNEGSKA (reference sequence). This CDR3 region has 13 residues. Study-level points and caveats: Reliance on VDJdb matching favored anti-spike CD8 responses; private and CD4 specificities were missed.

This clonotype was seen repeatedly, ten times or more. Antigen: not known. The clonotype comes from an adult who was a healthcare worker with PCR-confirmed SARS-CoV-2 infection or an uninfected control (not recorded which). The chain has TRBV20-1 and TRBJ1-5; D is perhaps TRBD1 (6 bases). The sequencing used whole blood, collected at baseline. The CDR3 protein is CSAIGGGNQPQHF. Written as DNA, the CDR3 is TGCAGTGCTATTGGGGGCGGCAATCAGCCCCAGCATTTT.